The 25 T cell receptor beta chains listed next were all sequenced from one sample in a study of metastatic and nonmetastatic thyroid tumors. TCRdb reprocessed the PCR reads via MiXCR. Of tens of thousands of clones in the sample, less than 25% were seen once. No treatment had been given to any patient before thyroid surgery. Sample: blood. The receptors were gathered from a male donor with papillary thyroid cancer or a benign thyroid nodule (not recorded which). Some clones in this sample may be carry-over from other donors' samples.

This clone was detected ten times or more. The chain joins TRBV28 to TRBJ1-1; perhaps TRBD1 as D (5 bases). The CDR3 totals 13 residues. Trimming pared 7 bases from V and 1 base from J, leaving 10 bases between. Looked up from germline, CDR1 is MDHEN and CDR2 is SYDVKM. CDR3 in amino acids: CASNSGQNTEAFF. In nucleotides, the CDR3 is TGTGCCAGCAACTCCGGACAGAACACTGAAGCTTTCTTT.

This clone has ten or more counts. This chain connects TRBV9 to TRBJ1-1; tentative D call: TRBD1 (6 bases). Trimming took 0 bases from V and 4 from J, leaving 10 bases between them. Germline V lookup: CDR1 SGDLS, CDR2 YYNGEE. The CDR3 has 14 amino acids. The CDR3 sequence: CASSVAGVGTEAFF. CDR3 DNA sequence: TGTGCCAGCAGCGTAGCAGGGGTCGGCACTGAAGCTTTCTTT.

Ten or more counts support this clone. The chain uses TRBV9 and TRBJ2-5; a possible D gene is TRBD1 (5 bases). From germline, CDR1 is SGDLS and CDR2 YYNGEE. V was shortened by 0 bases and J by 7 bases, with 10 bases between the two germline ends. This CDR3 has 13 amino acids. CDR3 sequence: CASSVELGRTQYF. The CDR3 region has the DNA TGTGCCAGCAGCGTAGAACTGGGGCGGACCCAGTACTTC.

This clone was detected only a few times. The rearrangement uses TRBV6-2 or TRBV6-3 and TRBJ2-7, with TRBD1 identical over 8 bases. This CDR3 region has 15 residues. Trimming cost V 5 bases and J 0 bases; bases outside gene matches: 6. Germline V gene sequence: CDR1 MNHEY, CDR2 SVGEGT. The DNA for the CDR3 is TGTGCCAGCAGTCCCCACGGGACAGGCTCCTACGAGCAGTACTTC. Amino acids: CASSPHGTGSYEQYF.

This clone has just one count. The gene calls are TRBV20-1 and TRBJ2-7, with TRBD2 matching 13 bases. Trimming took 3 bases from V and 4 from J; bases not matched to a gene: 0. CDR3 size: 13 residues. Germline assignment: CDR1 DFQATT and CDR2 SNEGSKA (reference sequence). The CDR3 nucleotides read TGCAGTGCTAGGGGACTAGCGGGATACGAGCAGTACTTC. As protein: CSARGLAGYEQYF.

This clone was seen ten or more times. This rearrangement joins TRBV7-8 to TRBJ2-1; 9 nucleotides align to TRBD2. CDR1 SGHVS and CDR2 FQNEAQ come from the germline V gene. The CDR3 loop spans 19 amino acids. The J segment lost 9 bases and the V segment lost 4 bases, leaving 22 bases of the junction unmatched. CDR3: CASSSETGTSSPPTVEQFF. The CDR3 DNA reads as TGTGCCAGCAGCTCTGAAACAGGGACTAGCAGCCCTCCAACGGTTGAGCAGTTCTTC.

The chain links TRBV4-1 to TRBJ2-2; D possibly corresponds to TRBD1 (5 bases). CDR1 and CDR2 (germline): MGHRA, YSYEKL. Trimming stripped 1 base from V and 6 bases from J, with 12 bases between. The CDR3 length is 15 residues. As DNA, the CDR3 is TGCGCCAGCAGCCAAGTTGGGGCAGGCTCCGGGGAGCTGTTTTTT. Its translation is CASSQVGAGSGELFF.

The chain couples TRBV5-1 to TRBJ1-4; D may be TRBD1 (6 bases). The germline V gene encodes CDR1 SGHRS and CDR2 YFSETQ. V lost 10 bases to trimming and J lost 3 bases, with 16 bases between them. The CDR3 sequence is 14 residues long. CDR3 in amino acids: CAGILDRPNEKLFF. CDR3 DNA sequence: TGCGCCGGCATCTTGGACAGACCTAATGAAAAACTGTTTTTT.

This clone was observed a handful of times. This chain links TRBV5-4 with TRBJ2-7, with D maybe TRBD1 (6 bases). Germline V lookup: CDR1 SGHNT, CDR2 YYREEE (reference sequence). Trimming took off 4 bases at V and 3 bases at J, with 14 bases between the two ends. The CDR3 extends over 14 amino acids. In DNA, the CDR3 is TGTGCCAGCAGCGCTACTCGGACAGACTACGAGCAGTACTTC. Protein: CASSATRTDYEQYF.

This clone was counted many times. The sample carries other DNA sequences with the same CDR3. The CDR3 nucleotides are TGTGCCAGCAGTCCATCAGGGGGCCTCACTGAAGCTTTCTTT. As protein: CASSPSGGLTEAFF. V usage is TRBV7-3 and J usage is TRBJ1-1, with TRBD1 matching 8 bases. Germline V gives CDR1 SGHTA, CDR2 FQGTGA. Unmatched junction bases numbered 7, after V lost 6 bases and J lost 4 bases. The CDR3 is 14 amino acids.

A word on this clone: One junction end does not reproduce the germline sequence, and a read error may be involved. CDR3 sequence: CASSGTNHFTWELFF. The CDR3 coding sequence is TGTGCCAGCAGTGGCACTAATCATTTCACCTGGGAGCTGTTTTTT. The V and J genes are TRBV2 and TRBJ2-2; D not certain. The CDR3 length is 15 residues. Germline values: CDR1 SNHLY, CDR2 FYNNEI.

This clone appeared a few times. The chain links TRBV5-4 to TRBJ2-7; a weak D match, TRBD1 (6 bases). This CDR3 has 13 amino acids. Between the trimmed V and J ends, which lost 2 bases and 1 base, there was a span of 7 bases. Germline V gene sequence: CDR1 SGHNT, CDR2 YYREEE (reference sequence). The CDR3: CASSLQGSYEQYF. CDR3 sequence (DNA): TGTGCCAGCAGCTTACAGGGTTCCTACGAGCAGTACTTC. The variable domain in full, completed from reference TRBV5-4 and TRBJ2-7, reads ETGVTQSPTHLIKTRGQQVTLRCSSQSGHNTVSWYQQALGQGPQFIFQYYREEENGRGNFPPRFSGLQFPNYSSELNVNALELDDSALYLCASSLQGSYEQYFGPGTRLTVT.

CDR3 region: CASSPLSQPQHF. In DNA, the CDR3 is TGTGCCAGCAGCCCCCTCAGTCAGCCCCAGCATTTT. The chain joins TRBV5-8 to TRBJ1-5; D remains unclear. The V end lost 4 bases, the J end lost 6 bases, and 8 bases lay between the germline ends. CDR3 length equals 12 residues. Germline loops: CDR1 SGHTS, CDR2 YDEGEE.

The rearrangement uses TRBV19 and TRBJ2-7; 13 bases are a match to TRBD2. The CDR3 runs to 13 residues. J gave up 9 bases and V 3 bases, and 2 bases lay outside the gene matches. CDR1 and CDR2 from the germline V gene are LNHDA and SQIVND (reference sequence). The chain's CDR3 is CASSMGTSGAQYF. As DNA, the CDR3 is TGTGCCAGTAGTATGGGGACTAGCGGGGCGCAGTACTTC. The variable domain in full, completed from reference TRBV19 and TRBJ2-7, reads DGGITQSPKYLFRKEGQNVTLSCEQNLNHDAMYWYRQDPGQGLRLIYYSQIVNDFQKGDIAEGYSVSREKKESFPLTVTSAQKNPTAFYLCASSMGTSGAQYFGPGTRLTVT.

The DNA of the CDR3 is TGTGCCAGCAGTAACATGGGAGGAAGCACAGATACGCAGTATTTT. Translated: CASSNMGGSTDTQYF. The rearrangement joins TRBV12-3 or TRBV12-4 to TRBJ2-3, with D tentatively TRBD2 (6 bases). V was clipped by 5 bases and J by 0 bases, with 12 bases between them. This CDR3 spans 15 amino acids.

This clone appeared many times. The CDR3 bases are TGTGCCAGCAGCTCAGGACTTTTGGGAACTAATGAAAAACTGTTTTTT. Its protein product is CASSSGLLGTNEKLFF. The V call is TRBV7-2, the J call TRBJ1-4; D not certain. V was shortened by 4 bases and J by 1 base, with 13 bases between the two germline ends. Germline CDR1 SGHTA, CDR2 FQGNSA. CDR3 length: 16 amino acids.

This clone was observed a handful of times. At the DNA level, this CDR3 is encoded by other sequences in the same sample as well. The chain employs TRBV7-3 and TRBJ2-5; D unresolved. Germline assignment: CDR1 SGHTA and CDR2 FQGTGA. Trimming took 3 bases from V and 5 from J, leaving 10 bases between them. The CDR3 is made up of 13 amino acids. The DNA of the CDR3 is TGTGCCAGCAGCTTTGGCAGTATGGAGACCCAGTACTTC. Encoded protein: CASSFGSMETQYF.

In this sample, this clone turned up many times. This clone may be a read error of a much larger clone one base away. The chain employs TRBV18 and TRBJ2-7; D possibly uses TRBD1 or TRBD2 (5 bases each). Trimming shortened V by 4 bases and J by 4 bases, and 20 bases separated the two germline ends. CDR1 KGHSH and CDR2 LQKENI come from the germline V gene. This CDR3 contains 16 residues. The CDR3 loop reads CASSQLSLRDGYEQYF. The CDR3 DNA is TGTGCCAGCTCACAACTGAGCCTCCGGGACGGTTACGAGCAGTACTTC. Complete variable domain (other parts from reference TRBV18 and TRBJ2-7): NAGVMQNPRHLVRRRGQEARLRCSPMKGHSHVYWYRQLPEEGLKFMVYLQKENIIDESGMPKERFSAEFPKEGPSILRIQQVVRGDSAAYFCASSQLSLRDGYEQYFGPGTRLTVT.

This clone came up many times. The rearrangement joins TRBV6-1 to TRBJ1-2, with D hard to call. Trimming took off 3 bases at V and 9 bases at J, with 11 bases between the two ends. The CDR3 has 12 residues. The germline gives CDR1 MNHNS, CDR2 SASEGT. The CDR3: CASSEVFGRYTF. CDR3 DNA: TGTGCCAGCAGTGAGGTTTTCGGACGCTACACCTTC.

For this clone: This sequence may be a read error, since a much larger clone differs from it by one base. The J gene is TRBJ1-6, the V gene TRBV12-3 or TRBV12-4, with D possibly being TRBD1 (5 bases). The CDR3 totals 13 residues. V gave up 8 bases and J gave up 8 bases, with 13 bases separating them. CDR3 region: CASLGGGYSPLHF. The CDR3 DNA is TGTGCCAGCTTGGGGGGGGGTTATTCACCCCTCCACTTT.

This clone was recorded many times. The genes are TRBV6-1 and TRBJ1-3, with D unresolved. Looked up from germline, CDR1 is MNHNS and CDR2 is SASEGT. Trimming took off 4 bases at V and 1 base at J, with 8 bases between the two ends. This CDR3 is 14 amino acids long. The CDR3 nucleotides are TGTGCCAGCAGTGCGGAAAGATCTGGAAACACCATATATTTT. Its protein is CASSAERSGNTIYF.

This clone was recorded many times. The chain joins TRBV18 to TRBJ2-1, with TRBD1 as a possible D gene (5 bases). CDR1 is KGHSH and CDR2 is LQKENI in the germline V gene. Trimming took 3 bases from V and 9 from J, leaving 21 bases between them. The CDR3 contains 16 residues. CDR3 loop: CASSPQTRVNKVEQFF. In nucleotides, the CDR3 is TGTGCCAGCTCACCGCAAACCAGGGTGAATAAGGTTGAGCAGTTCTTC.

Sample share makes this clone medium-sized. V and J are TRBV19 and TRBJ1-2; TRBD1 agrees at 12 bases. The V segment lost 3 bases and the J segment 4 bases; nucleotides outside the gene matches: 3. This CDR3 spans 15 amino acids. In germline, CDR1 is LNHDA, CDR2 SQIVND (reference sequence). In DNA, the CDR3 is TGTGCCAGTAGTATGGGACAGGGGGCTGGCTATGGCTACACCTTC. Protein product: CASSMGQGAGYGYTF.

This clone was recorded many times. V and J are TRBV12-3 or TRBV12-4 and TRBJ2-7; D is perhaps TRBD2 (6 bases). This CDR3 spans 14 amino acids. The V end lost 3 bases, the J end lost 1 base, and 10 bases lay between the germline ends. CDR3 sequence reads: CASSFSGSSYEQYF. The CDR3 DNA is TGTGCCAGCAGTTTTAGCGGTTCTTCCTACGAGCAGTACTTC.

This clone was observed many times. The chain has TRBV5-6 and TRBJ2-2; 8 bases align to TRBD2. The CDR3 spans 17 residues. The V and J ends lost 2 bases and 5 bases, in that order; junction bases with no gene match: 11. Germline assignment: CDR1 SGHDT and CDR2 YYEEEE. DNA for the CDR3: TGTGCCAGCAGCTTTGATAGCGGGAATTCTAGGACCGGGGAGCTGTTTTTT. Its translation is CASSFDSGNSRTGELFF.